The clone carrying this TCR beta chain was seen a handful of times. Antigen unknown. This table comes from immunoSEQ multiplex PCR, and its TCRdb copy is limited to in-frame clones, with some not included. The table shows around 200,000 clones, with around nine tenths occurring only once. Germline V CDR1 and CDR2: ENHRY, SYGVKD. This CDR3 has 12 residues. Trimming pared 4 bases from V and 4 bases from J, leaving 5 bases between. This sample is drawn from a study of T cell responses to AZD1222 COVID-19 vaccine. Study results and limitations: It was only after the peak T cell response that any repertoires were sampled.

The sequence derives from an adult in good health. The sample in question was peripheral blood, obtained on day 0 of AZD1222 vaccination. This rearrangement joins TRBV10-3 to TRBJ1-5, with D unresolved. The CDR3 reads CAISGQNQPQHF. The CDR3, as DNA: TGTGCCATCAGTGGGCAGAATCAGCCCCAGCATTTT.